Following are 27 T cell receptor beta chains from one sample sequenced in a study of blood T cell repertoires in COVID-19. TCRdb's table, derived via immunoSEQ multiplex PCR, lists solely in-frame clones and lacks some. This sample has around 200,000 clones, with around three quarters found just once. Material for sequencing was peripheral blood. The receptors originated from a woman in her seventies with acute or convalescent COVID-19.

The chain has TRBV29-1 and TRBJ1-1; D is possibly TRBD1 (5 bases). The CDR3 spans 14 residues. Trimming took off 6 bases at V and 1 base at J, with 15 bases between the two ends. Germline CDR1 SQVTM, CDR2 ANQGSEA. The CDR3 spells CSVPSVGRNTEAFF. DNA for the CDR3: TGCAGCGTCCCGTCCGTGGGGCGGAACACTGAAGCTTTCTTT.

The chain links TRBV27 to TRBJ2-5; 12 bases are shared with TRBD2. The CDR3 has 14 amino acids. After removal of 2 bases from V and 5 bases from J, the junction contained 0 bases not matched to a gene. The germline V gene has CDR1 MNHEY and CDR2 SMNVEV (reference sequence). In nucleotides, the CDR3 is TGTGCCAGCAGTTTACTAGCGGGAGGGGAGACCCAGTACTTC. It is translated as CASSLLAGGETQYF.

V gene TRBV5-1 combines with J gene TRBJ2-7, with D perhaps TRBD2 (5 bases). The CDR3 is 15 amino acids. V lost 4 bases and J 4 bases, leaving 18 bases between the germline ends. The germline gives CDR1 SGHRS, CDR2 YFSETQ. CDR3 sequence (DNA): TGCGCCAGCAGCCCCCGTGGGGAGCCCCAATACGAGCAGTACTTC. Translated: CASSPRGEPQYEQYF.

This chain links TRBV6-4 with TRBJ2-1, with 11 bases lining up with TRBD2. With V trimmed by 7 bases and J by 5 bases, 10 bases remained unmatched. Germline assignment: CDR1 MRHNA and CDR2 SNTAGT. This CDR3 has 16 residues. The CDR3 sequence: CASTPSVAGGHNEQFF. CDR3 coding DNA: TGTGCCAGCACCCCTAGTGTAGCGGGAGGGCACAATGAGCAGTTCTTC.

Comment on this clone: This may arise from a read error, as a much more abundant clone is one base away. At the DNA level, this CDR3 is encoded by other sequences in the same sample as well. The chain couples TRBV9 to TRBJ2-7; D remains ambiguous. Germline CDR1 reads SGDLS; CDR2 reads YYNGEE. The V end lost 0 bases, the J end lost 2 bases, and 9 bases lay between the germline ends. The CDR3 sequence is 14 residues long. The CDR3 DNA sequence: TGTGCCAGCAGCGTAGATGCAGGCCCCTACGAGCAGTACTTC. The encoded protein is CASSVDAGPYEQYF.

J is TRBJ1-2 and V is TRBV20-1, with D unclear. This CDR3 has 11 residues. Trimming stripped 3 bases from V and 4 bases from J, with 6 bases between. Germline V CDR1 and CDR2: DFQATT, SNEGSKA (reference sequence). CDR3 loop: CSASPGYGYTF. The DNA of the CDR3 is TGCAGTGCTAGCCCGGGCTATGGCTACACCTTC.

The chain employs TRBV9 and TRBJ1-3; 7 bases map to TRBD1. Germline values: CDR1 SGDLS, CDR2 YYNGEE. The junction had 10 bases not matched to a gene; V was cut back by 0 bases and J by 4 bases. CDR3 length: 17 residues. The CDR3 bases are TGTGCCAGCAGCGTAGAACCGACAGGGACGAAGGGAAACACCATATATTTT. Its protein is CASSVEPTGTKGNTIYF. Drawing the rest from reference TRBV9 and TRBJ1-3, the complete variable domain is DSGVTQTPKHLITATGQRVTLRCSPRSGDLSVYWYQQSLDQGLQFLIQYYNGEERAKGNILERFSAQQFPDLHSELNLSSLELGDSALYFCASSVEPTGTKGNTIYFGEGSWLTVV.

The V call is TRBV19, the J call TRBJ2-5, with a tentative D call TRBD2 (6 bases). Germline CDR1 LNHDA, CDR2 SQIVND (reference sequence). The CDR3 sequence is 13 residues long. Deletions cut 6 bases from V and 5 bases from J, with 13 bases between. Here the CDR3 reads CASSEEGRETQYF. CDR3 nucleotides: TGTGCCAGTAGCGAGGAAGGGAGGGAGACCCAGTACTTC. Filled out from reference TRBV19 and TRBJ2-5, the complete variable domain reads DGGITQSPKYLFRKEGQNVTLSCEQNLNHDAMYWYRQDPGQGLRLIYYSQIVNDFQKGDIAEGYSVSREKKESFPLTVTSAQKNPTAFYLCASSEEGRETQYFGPGTRLLVL.

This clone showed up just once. In DNA form, the CDR3 reads TGTGCCAGCAGTTTACGCAGGGGGAAAGAGACCCAGTACTTC. It encodes CASSLRRGKETQYF. The chain employs TRBV27 and TRBJ2-5, with 7 bases fitting TRBD1. CDR1 MNHEY and CDR2 SMNVEV come from the germline V gene (reference sequence). This CDR3 region has 14 residues. V trimming: 2 bases; J trimming: 3 bases; junction bases outside the gene matches: 3.

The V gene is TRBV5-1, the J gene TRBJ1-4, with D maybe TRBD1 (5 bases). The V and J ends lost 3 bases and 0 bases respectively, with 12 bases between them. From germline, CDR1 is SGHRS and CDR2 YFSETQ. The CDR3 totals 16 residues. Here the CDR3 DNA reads TGCGCCAGCAGCTCCGTAGGGGTTGCAACTAATGAAAAACTGTTTTTT. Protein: CASSSVGVATNEKLFF.

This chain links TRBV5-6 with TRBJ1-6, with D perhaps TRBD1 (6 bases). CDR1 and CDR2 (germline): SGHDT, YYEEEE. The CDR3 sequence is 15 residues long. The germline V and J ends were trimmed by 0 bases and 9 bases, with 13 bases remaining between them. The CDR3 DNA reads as TGTGCCAGCAGCTTGGGGACAGCCGGCAGTTCACCCCTCCACTTT. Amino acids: CASSLGTAGSSPLHF. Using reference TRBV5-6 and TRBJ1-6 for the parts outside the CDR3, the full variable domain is DAGVTQSPTHLIKTRGQQVTLRCSPKSGHDTVSWYQQALGQGPQFIFQYYEEEERQRGNFPDRFSGHQFPNYSSELNVNALLLGDSALYLCASSLGTAGSSPLHFGNGTRLTVT.

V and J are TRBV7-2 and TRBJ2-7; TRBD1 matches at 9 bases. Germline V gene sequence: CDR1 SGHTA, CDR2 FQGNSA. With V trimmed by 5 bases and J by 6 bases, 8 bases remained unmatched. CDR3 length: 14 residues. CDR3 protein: CASSAGTGMGEQYF. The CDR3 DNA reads TGTGCCAGCAGCGCCGGGACAGGGATGGGCGAGCAGTACTTC.

The CDR3 DNA follows: TGTGCCAGCAGCAACAGCAATACAGATACGCAGTATTTT. Translated: CASSNSNTDTQYF. The chain employs TRBV5-6 and TRBJ2-3; the D is unclear. From germline, CDR1 is SGHDT and CDR2 YYEEEE. The length of the CDR3 is 13 residues. V was pared by 4 bases and J by 3 bases, with 9 bases between.

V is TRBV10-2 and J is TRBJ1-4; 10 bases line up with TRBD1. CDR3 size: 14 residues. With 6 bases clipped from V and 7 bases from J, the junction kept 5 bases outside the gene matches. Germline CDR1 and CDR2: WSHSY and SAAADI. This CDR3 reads CASRGQGEGEKLFF. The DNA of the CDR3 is TGCGCCAGCAGAGGACAGGGGGAGGGTGAAAAACTGTTTTTT.

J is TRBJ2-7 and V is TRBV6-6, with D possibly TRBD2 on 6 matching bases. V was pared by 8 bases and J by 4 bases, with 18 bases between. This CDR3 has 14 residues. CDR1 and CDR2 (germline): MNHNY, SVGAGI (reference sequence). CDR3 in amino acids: CASGGSSQGYEQYF. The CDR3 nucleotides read TGTGCCAGCGGGGGGTCCTCTCAGGGTTACGAGCAGTACTTC.

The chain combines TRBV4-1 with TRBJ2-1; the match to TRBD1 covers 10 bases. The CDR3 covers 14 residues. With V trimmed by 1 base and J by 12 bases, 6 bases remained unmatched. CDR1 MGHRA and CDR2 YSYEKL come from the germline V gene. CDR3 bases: TGCGCCAGCAGCCAAGGGACAGGGGGTAATTGGCAGTTCTTC. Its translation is CASSQGTGGNWQFF.

CDR3 DNA: TGTGCCAGCTCAACCACACAGTCACCACTTAACAATGAGCAGTTCTTC. This sequence encodes CASSTTQSPLNNEQFF. This chain joins TRBV18 and TRBJ2-1; D is undetermined. Trimming took off 5 bases at V and 5 bases at J, with 19 bases between the two ends. There are 16 residues in the CDR3. Germline CDR1 reads KGHSH; CDR2 reads LQKENI.

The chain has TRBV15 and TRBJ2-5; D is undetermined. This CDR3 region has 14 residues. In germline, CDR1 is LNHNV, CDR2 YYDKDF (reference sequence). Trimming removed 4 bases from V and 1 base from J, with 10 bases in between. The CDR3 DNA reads TGTGCCACCAGCATCCCTGAGGTCCAAGAGACCCAGTACTTC. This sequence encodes CATSIPEVQETQYF.

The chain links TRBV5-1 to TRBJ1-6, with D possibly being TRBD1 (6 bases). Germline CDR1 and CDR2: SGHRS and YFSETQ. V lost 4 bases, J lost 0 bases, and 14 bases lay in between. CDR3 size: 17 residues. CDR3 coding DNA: TGCGCCAGCAGCATGGACAGTACACGCTCCTATAATTCACCCCTCCACTTT. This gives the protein CASSMDSTRSYNSPLHF.

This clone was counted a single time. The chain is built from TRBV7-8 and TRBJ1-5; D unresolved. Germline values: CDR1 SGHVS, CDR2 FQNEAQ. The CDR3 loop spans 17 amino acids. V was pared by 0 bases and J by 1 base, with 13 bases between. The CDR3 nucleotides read TGTGCCAGCAGCTTAGCTCGAGGAGCGGGAAGCAATCAGCCCCAGCATTTT. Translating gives CASSLARGAGSNQPQHF.

The CDR3 sequence is CASSPGQGTGNTIYF. The CDR3 region has the DNA TGCGCCAGCAGCCCCGGACAGGGCACTGGAAACACCATATATTTT. The chain uses TRBV5-1 and TRBJ1-3; 8 positions match TRBD1. The CDR3 length is 15 residues. Unmatched junction bases numbered 5, after V lost 4 bases and J lost 2 bases. Germline lookup yields CDR1 SGHRS and CDR2 YFSETQ.

CDR3 sequence: CASSQAVQGTTYEQYF. The CDR3 DNA follows: TGTGCCAGCAGCCAGGCCGTACAGGGGACCACCTACGAGCAGTACTTC. The gene calls are TRBV3-1 (or the pseudogene TRBV3-2) and TRBJ2-7; 7 bases line up with TRBD1. Germline assignment: CDR1 LGHDT and CDR2 YNNKEL (reference sequence). Trimming took 3 bases from V and 2 from J; bases not matched to a gene: 10. The CDR3 runs 16 residues.

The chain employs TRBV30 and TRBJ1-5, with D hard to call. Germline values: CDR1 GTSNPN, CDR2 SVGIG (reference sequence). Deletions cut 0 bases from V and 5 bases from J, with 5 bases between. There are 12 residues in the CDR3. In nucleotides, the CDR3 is TGTGCCTGGAGTGTACCAGATCAGCCCCAGCATTTT. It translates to CAWSVPDQPQHF.

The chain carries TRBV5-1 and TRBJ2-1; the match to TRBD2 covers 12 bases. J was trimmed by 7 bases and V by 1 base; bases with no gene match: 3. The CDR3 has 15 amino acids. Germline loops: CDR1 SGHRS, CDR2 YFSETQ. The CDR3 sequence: CASSLSTSGRNEQFF. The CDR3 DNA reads TGCGCCAGCAGCTTGTCAACTAGCGGGAGGAATGAGCAGTTCTTC.

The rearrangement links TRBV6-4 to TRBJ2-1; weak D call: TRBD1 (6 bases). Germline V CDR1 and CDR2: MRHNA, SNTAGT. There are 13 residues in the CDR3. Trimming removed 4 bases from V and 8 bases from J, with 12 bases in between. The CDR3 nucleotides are TGTGCCAGCAGTGCCATACAGGGCGATGAGCAGTTCTTC. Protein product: CASSAIQGDEQFF.

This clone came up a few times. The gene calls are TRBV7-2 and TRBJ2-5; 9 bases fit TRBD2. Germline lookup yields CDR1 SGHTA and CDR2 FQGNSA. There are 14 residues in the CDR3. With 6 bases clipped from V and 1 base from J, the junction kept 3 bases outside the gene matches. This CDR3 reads CASSPSGIQETQYF. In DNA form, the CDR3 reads TGTGCCAGCAGTCCTAGCGGGATCCAAGAGACCCAGTACTTC.

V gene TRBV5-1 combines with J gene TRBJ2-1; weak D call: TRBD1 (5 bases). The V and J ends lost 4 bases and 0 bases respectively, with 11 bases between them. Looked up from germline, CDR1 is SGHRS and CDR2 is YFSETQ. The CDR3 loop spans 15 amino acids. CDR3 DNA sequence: TGCGCCAGCAGCCAAGACAGCAGCTCCTACAATGAGCAGTTCTTC. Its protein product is CASSQDSSSYNEQFF.